This T cell receptor beta chain was obtained from a study of identifying expanded T cells in peripheral blood. Trimming left V 4 bases short and J 8 bases short, with 16 bases between. This CDR3 is 14 amino acids long. Germline V gene sequence: CDR1 SGHDT, CDR2 YYEEEE. Here immunoSEQ multiplex PCR was the method, and the copy in TCRdb shows in-frame clones only, minus some. The repertoire includes roughly 84,000 clones, roughly 90% of them detected once, and around 7% sits in the top ten. The clonotype was recovered from a person aged 18 to 70 in good health. The specimen was blood. This sequence joins TRBV5-6 and TRBJ2-1, with D unclear. The DNA for the CDR3 is TGTGCCAGCAGCCCCGGGCGAAACCCGTATGAGCAGTTCTTC. It yields the protein CASSPGRNPYEQFF.